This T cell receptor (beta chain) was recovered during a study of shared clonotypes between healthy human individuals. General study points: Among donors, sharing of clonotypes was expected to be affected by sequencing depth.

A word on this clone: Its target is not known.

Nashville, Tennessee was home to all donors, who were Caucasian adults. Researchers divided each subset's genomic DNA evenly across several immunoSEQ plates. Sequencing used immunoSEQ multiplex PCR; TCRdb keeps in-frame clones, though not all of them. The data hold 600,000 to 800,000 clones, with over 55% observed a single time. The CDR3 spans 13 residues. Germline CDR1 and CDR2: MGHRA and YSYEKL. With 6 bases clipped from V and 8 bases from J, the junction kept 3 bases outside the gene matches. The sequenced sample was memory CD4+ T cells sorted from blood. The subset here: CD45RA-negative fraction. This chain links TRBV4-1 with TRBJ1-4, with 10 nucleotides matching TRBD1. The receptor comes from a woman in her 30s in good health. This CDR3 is CASRDRGQEKLFF. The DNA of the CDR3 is TGCGCCAGCAGAGACAGGGGGCAGGAAAAACTGTTTTTT.